Listed below are T cell receptor beta chains from one sample, sequenced in a study of blood T cell repertoires in COVID-19. Method: immunoSEQ multiplex PCR; TCRdb's copy keeps in-frame clones and lacks some. Of about 52,000 clones listed, about nine tenths are singletons. Sequencing was done on a sample of peripheral blood. The receptors stem from a man older than 75 with active or convalescent COVID-19. The CDR3 runs from the conserved cysteine through the conserved F or W. Fields, in order: V gene, clone size, J gene, D gene, CDR3 protein, CDR3 DNA. The D gene is left open where the match is weak. Only part of the rows carry a size: once, few, many, or a class if the clone is expanded.

v_gene: TRBV7-6
abundance: once
j_gene: TRBJ2-3
d_gene: TRBD2
CDR3aa: CASIGRVGGADTQYF
CDR3nt: TGTGCCAGCATCGGAAGGGTGGGAGGGGCAGATACGCAGTATTTT

v_gene: TRBV5-1
abundance: NA
j_gene: TRBJ2-1
d_gene: TRBD1
CDR3aa: CASSLRTGRVAEQFF
CDR3nt: TGCGCCAGCAGCCTGAGGACAGGGAGAGTCGCTGAGCAGTTCTTC

v_gene: TRBV29-1
abundance: NA
j_gene: TRBJ1-2
d_gene: NA
CDR3aa: CSARDGDQRIYGYTF
CDR3nt: TGCAGCGCCAGGGATGGAGACCAGAGAATCTATGGCTACACCTTC

v_gene: TRBV7-9
abundance: NA
j_gene: TRBJ1-1
d_gene: TRBD1
CDR3aa: CASSRTGNTEAFF
CDR3nt: TGTGCCAGCAGTAGGACAGGGAACACTGAAGCTTTCTTT

v_gene: TRBV11-2
abundance: NA
j_gene: TRBJ2-7
d_gene: NA
CDR3aa: CASSLSRGDILSYEQYF
CDR3nt: TGTGCCAGCAGCTTATCGAGAGGGGACATCCTCTCCTACGAGCAGTACTTC

v_gene: TRBV28
abundance: NA
j_gene: TRBJ2-7
d_gene: NA
CDR3aa: CASSLRQGKYEQYF
CDR3nt: TGTGCCAGCAGTTTAAGGCAGGGGAAGTACGAGCAGTACTTC

v_gene: TRBV10-1
abundance: once
j_gene: TRBJ2-5
d_gene: NA
CDR3aa: CASSESGAGASQETQYF
CDR3nt: TGCGCCAGCAGTGAGTCGGGGGCAGGGGCCTCCCAAGAGACCCAGTACTTC

v_gene: TRBV2
abundance: NA
j_gene: TRBJ2-2
d_gene: NA
CDR3aa: CASSASRPVTGELFF
CDR3nt: TGTGCCAGCAGTGCGTCCCGCCCAGTAACCGGGGAGCTGTTTTTT

v_gene: TRBV19
abundance: NA
j_gene: TRBJ1-2
d_gene: NA
CDR3aa: CASSIDLSRASGYTF
CDR3nt: TGTGCCAGTAGTATAGATTTATCTCGAGCAAGTGGCTACACCTTC

v_gene: TRBV5-1
abundance: NA
j_gene: TRBJ2-7
d_gene: TRBD2
CDR3aa: CASSINSGGSTYEQYF
CDR3nt: TGCGCCAGCAGCATAAATAGCGGGGGGTCAACCTACGAGCAGTACTTC

v_gene: TRBV9
abundance: NA
j_gene: TRBJ2-1
d_gene: TRBD2
CDR3aa: CASSASGGANYNEQFF
CDR3nt: TGTGCCAGCAGCGCTAGCGGGGGGGCCAACTACAATGAGCAGTTCTTC

v_gene: TRBV5-4
abundance: NA
j_gene: TRBJ2-3
d_gene: TRBD1
CDR3aa: CASSLVGQGTDTQYF
CDR3nt: TGTGCCAGCAGCTTGGTGGGACAGGGTACAGATACGCAGTATTTT

v_gene: TRBV2
abundance: NA
j_gene: TRBJ1-5
d_gene: NA
CDR3aa: CASSDQGTGNQPQHF
CDR3nt: TGTGCCAGCAGTGATCAGGGGACCGGGAATCAGCCCCAGCATTTT

v_gene: TRBV19
abundance: few
j_gene: TRBJ1-2
d_gene: TRBD1
CDR3aa: CASKGQDNYGYTF
CDR3nt: TGTGCCAGTAAGGGACAGGATAACTATGGCTACACCTTC

v_gene: TRBV5-1
abundance: NA
j_gene: TRBJ2-1
d_gene: TRBD1
CDR3aa: CASSDRPGQGYNEQFF
CDR3nt: TGCGCCAGCAGCGACCGCCCGGGACAGGGATACAATGAGCAGTTCTTC